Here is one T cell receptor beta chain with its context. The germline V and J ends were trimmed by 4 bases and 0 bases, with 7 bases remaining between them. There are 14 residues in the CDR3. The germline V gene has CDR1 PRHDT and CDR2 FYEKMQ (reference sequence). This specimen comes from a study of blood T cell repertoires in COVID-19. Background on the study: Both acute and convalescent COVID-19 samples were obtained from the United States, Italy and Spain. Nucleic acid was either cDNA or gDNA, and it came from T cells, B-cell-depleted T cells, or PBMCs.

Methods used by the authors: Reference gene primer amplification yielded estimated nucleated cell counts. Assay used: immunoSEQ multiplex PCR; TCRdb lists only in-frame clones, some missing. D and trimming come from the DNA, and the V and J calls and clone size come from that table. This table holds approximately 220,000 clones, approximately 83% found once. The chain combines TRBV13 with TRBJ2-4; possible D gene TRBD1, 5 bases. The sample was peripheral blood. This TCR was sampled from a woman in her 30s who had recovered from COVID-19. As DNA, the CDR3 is TGTGCCAGCAGCTCGGACAAAGCCAAAAACATTCAGTACTTC. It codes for CASSSDKAKNIQYF.